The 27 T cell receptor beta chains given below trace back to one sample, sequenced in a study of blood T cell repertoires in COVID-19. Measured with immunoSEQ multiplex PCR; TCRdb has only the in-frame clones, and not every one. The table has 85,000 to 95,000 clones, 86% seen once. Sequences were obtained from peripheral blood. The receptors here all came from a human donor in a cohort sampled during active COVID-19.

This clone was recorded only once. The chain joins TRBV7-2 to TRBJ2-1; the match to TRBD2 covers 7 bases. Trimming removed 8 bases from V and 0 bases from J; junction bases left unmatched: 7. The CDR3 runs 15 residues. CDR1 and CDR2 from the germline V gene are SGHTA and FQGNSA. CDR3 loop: CASGRAGSSYNEQFF. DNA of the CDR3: TGTGCCAGCGGAAGAGCGGGAAGCTCCTACAATGAGCAGTTCTTC.

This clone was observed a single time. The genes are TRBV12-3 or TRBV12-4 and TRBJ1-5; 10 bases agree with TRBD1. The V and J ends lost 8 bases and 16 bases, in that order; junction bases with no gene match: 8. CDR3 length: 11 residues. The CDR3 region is CASGQGGSSHF. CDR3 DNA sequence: TGTGCCAGCGGACAGGGGGGGTCGAGTCATTTT.

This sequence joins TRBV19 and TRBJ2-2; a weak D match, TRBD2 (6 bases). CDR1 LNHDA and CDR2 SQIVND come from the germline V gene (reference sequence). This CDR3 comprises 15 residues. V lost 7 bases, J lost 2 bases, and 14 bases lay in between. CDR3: CASNPGTDNTGELFF. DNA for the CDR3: TGTGCCAGTAACCCCGGGACTGATAACACCGGGGAGCTGTTTTTT.

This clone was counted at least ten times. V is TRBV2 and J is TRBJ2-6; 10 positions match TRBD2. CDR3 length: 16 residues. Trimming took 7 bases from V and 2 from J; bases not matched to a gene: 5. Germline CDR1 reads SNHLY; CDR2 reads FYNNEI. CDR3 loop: CASTTAGGPGANVLTF. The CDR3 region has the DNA TGTGCCAGCACCACAGCGGGGGGGCCTGGGGCCAACGTCCTGACTTTC.

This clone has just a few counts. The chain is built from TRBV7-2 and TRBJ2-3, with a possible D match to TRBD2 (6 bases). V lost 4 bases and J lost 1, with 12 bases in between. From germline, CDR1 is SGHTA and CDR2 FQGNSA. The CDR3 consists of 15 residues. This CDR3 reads CASSYRASGTDTQYF. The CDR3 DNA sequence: TGTGCCAGCAGCTATAGGGCTAGCGGCACAGATACGCAGTATTTT. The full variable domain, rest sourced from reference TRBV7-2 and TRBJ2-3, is GAGVSQSPSNKVTEKGKDVELRCDPISGHTALYWYRQSLGQGLEFLIYFQGNSAPDKSGLPSDRFSAERTGGSVSTLTIQRTQQEDSAVYLCASSYRASGTDTQYFGPGTRLTVL.

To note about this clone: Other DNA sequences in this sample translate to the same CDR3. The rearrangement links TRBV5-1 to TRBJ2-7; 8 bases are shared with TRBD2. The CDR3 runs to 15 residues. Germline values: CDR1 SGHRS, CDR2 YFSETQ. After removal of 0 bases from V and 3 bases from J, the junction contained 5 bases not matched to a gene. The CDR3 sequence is CASSLGVAGLYEQYF. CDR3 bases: TGCGCCAGCAGCTTGGGTGTAGCGGGGCTCTACGAGCAGTACTTC.

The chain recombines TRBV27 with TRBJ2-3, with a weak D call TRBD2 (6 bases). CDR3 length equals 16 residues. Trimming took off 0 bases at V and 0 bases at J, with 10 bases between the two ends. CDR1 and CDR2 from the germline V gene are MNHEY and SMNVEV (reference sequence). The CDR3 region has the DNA TGTGCCAGCAGTTTATCCTCCGGGAGTAGCACAGATACGCAGTATTTT. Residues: CASSLSSGSSTDTQYF.

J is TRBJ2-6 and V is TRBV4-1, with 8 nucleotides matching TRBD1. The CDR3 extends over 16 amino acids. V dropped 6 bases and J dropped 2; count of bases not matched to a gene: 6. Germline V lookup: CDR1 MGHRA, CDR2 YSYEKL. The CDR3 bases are TGCGCCAGCAGTCCCCAGGACAGGGCTGGGGCCAACGTCCTGACTTTC. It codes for CASSPQDRAGANVLTF.

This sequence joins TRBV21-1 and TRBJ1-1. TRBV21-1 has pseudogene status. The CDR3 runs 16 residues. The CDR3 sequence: CASAPRGGYKNTEAFF. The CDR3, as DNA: TGTGCCAGCGCCCCCCGTGGGGGGTATAAAAACACTGAAGCTTTCTTT.

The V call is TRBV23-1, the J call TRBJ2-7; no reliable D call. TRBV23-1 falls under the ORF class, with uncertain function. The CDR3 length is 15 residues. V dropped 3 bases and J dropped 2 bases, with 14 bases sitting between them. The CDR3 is CASSQKTLCPYEQYF. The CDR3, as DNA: TGCGCCAGCAGTCAGAAGACACTTTGCCCCTACGAGCAGTACTTC.

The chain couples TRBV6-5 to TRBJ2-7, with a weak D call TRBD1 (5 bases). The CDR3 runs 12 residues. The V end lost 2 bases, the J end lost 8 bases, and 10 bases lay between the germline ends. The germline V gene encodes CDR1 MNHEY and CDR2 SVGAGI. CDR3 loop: CASSYPGPQQYF. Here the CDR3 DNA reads TGTGCCAGCAGTTACCCAGGGCCCCAGCAGTACTTC.

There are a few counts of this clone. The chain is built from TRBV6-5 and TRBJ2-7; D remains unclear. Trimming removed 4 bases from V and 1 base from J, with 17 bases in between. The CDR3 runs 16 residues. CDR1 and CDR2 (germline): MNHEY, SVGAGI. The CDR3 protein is CASSSTGSKRSYEQYF. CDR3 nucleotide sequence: TGTGCCAGCAGTTCCACCGGGTCCAAGAGATCCTACGAGCAGTACTTC.

For the CDR3, the DNA is TGCGCCAGCAGCGTTAGCGGGGGGGGCGATACGCAGTATTTT. Translated, it gives CASSVSGGGDTQYF. The genes are TRBV5-1 and TRBJ2-3; 11 nucleotides align to TRBD2. The CDR3 totals 14 residues. Per the germline V gene, CDR1 is SGHRS and CDR2 is YFSETQ. The V gene end was trimmed by 4 bases and the J gene end by 6 bases; junction bases not matched to a gene: 4.

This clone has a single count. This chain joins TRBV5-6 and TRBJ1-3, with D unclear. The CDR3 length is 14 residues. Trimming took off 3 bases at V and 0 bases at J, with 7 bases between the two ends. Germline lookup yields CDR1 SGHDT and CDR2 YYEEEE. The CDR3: CASSSTISGNTIYF. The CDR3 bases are TGTGCCAGCAGCTCGACAATCTCTGGAAACACCATATATTTT.

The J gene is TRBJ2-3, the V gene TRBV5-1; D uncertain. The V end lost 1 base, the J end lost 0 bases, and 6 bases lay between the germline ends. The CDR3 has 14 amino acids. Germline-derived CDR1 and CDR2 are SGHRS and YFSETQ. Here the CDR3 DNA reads TGCGCCAGCAGCTTGTGGCGGAGCACAGATACGCAGTATTTT. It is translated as CASSLWRSTDTQYF.

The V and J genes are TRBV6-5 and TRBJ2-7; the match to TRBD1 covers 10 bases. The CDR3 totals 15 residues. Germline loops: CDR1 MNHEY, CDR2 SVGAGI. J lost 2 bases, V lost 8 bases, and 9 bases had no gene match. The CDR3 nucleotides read TGTGCCAGCTGCCGGGACAGGGGATCCACCTACGAGCAGTACTTC. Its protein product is CASCRDRGSTYEQYF.

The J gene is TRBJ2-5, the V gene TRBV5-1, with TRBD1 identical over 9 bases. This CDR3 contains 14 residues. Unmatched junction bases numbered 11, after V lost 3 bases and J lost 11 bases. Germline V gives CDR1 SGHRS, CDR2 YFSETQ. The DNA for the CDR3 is TGCGCCAGCAGCTCGGCGGGGACAGGGCTTAATCAGTACTTC. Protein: CASSSAGTGLNQYF.

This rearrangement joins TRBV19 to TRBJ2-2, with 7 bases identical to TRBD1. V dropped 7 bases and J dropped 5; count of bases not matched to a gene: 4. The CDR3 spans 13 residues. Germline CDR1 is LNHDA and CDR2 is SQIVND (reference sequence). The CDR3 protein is CASMTGWTGELFF. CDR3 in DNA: TGTGCCAGTATGACAGGGTGGACCGGGGAGCTGTTTTTT.

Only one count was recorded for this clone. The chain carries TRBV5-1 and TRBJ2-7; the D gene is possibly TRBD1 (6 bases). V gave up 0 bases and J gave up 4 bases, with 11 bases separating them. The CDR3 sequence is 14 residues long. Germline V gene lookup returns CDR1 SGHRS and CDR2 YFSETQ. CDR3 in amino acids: CASSLEGDKYEQYF. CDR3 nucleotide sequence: TGCGCCAGCAGCTTGGAAGGGGACAAGTACGAGCAGTACTTC. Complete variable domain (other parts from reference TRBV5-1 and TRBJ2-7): KAGVTQTPRYLIKTRGQQVTLSCSPISGHRSVSWYQQTPGQGLQFLFEYFSETQRNKGNFPGRFSGRQFSNSRSEMNVSTLELGDSALYLCASSLEGDKYEQYFGPGTRLTVT.

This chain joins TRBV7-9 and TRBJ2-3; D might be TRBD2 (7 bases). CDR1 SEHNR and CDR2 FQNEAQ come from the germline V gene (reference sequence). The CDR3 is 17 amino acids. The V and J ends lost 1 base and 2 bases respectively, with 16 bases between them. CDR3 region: CASSLVLGGDTTDTQYF. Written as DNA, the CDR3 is TGTGCCAGCAGCTTAGTCTTGGGGGGGGACACCACAGATACGCAGTATTTT. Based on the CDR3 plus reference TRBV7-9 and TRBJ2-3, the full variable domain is DTGVSQNPRHKITKRGQNVTFRCDPISEHNRLYWYRQTLGQGPEFLTYFQNEAQLEKSRLLSDRFSAERPKGSFSTLEIQRTEQGDSAMYLCASSLVLGGDTTDTQYFGPGTRLTVL.

This CDR3 is CASSSNWARLAGAGETQYF. DNA of the CDR3: TGTGCCAGCAGCTCCAATTGGGCGCGACTAGCGGGGGCAGGAGAGACCCAGTACTTC. V and J are TRBV7-9 and TRBJ2-5, with 12 positions matching TRBD2. The CDR3 length is 19 residues. Germline CDR1 and CDR2: SEHNR and FQNEAQ (reference sequence). Unmatched junction bases numbered 16, after V lost 4 bases and J lost 4 bases. Full variable domain (remainder filled in from reference TRBV7-9 and TRBJ2-5): DTGVSQNPRHKITKRGQNVTFRCDPISEHNRLYWYRQTLGQGPEFLTYFQNEAQLEKSRLLSDRFSAERPKGSFSTLEIQRTEQGDSAMYLCASSSNWARLAGAGETQYFGPGTRLLVL.

The CDR3 coding sequence is TGTGCCTGGAGTGCAACCTCCGGGACCCGGGGGGCGACCCAGTACTTC. It encodes CAWSATSGTRGATQYF. The rearrangement links TRBV30 to TRBJ2-5; maybe TRBD2 (7 bases). CDR3 size: 16 residues. Trimming cost V 1 base and J 7 bases, with 22 bases left between them. The germline V gene has CDR1 GTSNPN and CDR2 SVGIG (reference sequence).

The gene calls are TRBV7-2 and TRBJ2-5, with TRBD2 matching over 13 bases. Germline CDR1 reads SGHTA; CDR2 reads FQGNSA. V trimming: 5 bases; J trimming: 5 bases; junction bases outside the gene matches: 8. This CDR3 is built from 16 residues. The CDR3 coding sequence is TGTGCCAGCAGCGAGACTAGCGGGAGGCCCTGGGAGACCCAGTACTTC. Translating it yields CASSETSGRPWETQYF.

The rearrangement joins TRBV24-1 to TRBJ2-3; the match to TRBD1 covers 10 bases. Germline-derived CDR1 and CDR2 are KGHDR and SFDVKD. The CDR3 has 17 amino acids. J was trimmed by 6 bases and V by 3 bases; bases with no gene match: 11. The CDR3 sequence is CATSDTPGTGALDTQYF. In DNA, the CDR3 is TGTGCCACCAGTGATACCCCCGGGACAGGGGCTTTGGATACGCAGTATTTT.

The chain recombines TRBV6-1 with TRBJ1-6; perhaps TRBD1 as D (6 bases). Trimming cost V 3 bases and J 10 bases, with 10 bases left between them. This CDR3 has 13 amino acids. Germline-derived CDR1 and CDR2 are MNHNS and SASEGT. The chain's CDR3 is CASSESGDSPLHF. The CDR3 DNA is TGTGCCAGCAGTGAGTCAGGGGACTCACCCCTCCACTTT.

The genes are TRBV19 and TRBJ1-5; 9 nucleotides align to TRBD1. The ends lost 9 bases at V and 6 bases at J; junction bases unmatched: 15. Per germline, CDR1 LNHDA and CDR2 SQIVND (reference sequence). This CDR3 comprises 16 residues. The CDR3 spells CASNSPGQGYVQPQHF. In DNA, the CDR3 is TGTGCCAGCAACTCACCGGGACAGGGATATGTTCAGCCCCAGCATTTT.

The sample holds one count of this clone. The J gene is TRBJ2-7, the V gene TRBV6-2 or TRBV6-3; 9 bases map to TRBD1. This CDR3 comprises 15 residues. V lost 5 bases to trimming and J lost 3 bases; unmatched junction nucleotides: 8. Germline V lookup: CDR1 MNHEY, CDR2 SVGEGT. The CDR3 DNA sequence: TGTGCCAGCAGTGGGGGACAGGGTCGCTTCTACGAGCAGTACTTC. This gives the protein CASSGGQGRFYEQYF.